The 14 T cell receptor beta chains below were found in one sample sequenced in a study of blood T cell repertoires in COVID-19. Repertoires were generated with immunoSEQ multiplex PCR, while TCRdb's copy carries only in-frame clones and drops some. This sample has about 140,000 clones, with about nine tenths found just once. The sample taken for sequencing was peripheral blood. These receptors were obtained from a man aged 45-60 years with active or convalescent COVID-19.

This chain joins TRBV18 and TRBJ1-2, with 7 nucleotides matching TRBD1. The V gene end was trimmed by 3 bases and the J gene end by 0 bases; junction bases not matched to a gene: 1. The CDR3 length is 14 residues. Germline V CDR1 and CDR2: KGHSH, LQKENI. The CDR3 region is CASSPGQSNYGYTF. DNA of the CDR3: TGTGCCAGCTCACCGGGACAGTCTAACTATGGCTACACCTTC.

This chain links TRBV28 with TRBJ2-1; 9 nucleotides agree with TRBD2. After removal of 6 bases from V and 0 bases from J, the junction contained 6 bases not matched to a gene. The CDR3 is 16 amino acids. Germline CDR1 reads MDHEN; CDR2 reads SYDVKM. CDR3 nucleotide sequence: TGTGCCAGCAGCCTAGCGGGAACAATCTCCTACAATGAGCAGTTCTTC. Its translation: CASSLAGTISYNEQFF.

To note about this clone: Other DNA sequences of this sample code for an identical CDR3. This chain joins TRBV7-8 and TRBJ2-4; 10 bases match TRBD2. V shed 1 base and J 0 bases; nucleotides not matched to a gene: 3. CDR3 length: 17 residues. Germline V gives CDR1 SGHVS, CDR2 FQNEAQ. CDR3: CASSLVAGGLAKNIQYF. The CDR3 DNA reads TGTGCCAGCAGCTTAGTAGCGGGAGGATTAGCCAAAAACATTCAGTACTTC. Based on the CDR3 plus reference TRBV7-8 and TRBJ2-4, the full variable domain is GAGVSQSPRYKVAKRGQDVALRCDPISGHVSLFWYQQALGQGPEFLTYFQNEAQLDKSGLPSDRFFAERPEGSVSTLKIQRTQQEDSAVYLCASSLVAGGLAKNIQYFGAGTRLSVL.

In its sample, this clone was seen a few times. CDR3 protein: CASSQDWTGGGKSPLHF. In DNA form, the CDR3 reads TGCGCCAGCAGCCAAGATTGGACAGGGGGCGGAAAGTCACCCCTCCACTTT. The chain links TRBV4-1 to TRBJ1-6; TRBD1 aligns across 11 bases. CDR3 length: 17 amino acids. Germline loops: CDR1 MGHRA, CDR2 YSYEKL. The V and J ends lost 0 bases and 10 bases, in that order; junction bases with no gene match: 8.

The chain joins TRBV3-1 (or the pseudogene TRBV3-2) to TRBJ2-5; D possibly corresponds to TRBD2 (5 bases). Germline assignment: CDR1 LGHDT and CDR2 YNNKEL (reference sequence). There are 14 residues in the CDR3. Trimming took 3 bases from V and 2 from J, leaving 10 bases between them. CDR3 nucleotides: TGTGCCAGCAGCCAGGACCGGGGACAAGAGACCCAGTACTTC. This encodes CASSQDRGQETQYF.

The genes are TRBV11-2 and TRBJ2-3; 13 bases line up with TRBD2. V was clipped by 4 bases and J by 2 bases; unmatched bases: 3. This CDR3 region has 16 residues. Germline loops: CDR1 SGHAT, CDR2 FQNNGV. DNA of the CDR3: TGTGCCAGCAGCTGGGGACTAGCGGGGTACACAGATACGCAGTATTTT. Protein product: CASSWGLAGYTDTQYF.

V usage is TRBV18 and J usage is TRBJ2-7; 10 bases are a match to TRBD1. The germline V gene encodes CDR1 KGHSH and CDR2 LQKENI. J was trimmed by 0 bases and V by 6 bases; bases with no gene match: 8. The CDR3 sequence is 16 residues long. Here the CDR3 reads CASSERTGGISYEQYF. DNA for the CDR3: TGTGCCAGCTCGGAGAGGACAGGGGGGATCTCCTACGAGCAGTACTTC.

This clone was counted only a few times. The rearrangement uses TRBV28 and TRBJ1-1; 9 bases fit TRBD1. The trim removed 6 bases at V and 2 bases at J, leaving 4 bases unmatched. The CDR3 sequence is 14 residues long. The germline CDR1 and CDR2 sequences are MDHEN and SYDVKM. CDR3 in amino acids: CASSGQGINTEAFF. The CDR3 nucleotides are TGTGCCAGCAGCGGACAGGGGATAAACACTGAAGCTTTCTTT.

This sequence joins TRBV15 and TRBJ1-2; 9 bases align to TRBD1. CDR1 is LNHNV, CDR2 YYDKDF, per germline (reference sequence). Trimming took 3 bases from V and 3 from J; bases not matched to a gene: 5. The CDR3 length is 15 residues. CDR3 sequence (DNA): TGTGCCACCAGCAGGGGGACAGGGTGGGACTATGGCTACACCTTC. It specifies CATSRGTGWDYGYTF.

The chain couples TRBV28 to TRBJ2-7; tentative D call: TRBD1 (8 bases). Germline V CDR1 and CDR2: MDHEN, SYDVKM. V lost 6 bases and J 4 bases, leaving 19 bases between the germline ends. The CDR3 totals 15 residues. The CDR3 sequence is CASRIITGGGYEQYF. The CDR3 DNA reads as TGTGCCAGCAGGATAATTACAGGGGGAGGGTACGAGCAGTACTTC.

V and J are TRBV6-6 and TRBJ1-3; D perhaps matches TRBD1 (6 bases). Germline V lookup: CDR1 MNHNY, CDR2 SVGAGI (reference sequence). The CDR3 covers 19 residues. Trimming took 5 bases from V and 0 from J, leaving 23 bases between them. CDR3 region: CASSLWTASFASSGNTIYF. CDR3 DNA: TGTGCCAGCAGTCTTTGGACAGCTTCATTTGCTAGCTCTGGAAACACCATATATTTT.

The V call is TRBV10-3, the J call TRBJ1-4; tentative D call: TRBD1 (6 bases). CDR3 length: 13 amino acids. CDR1 ENHRY and CDR2 SYGVKD come from the germline V gene. Trimming left V 4 bases short and J 4 bases short, with 7 bases between. The CDR3 nucleotides read TGTGCCATCAGTGGGACAGTTAATGAAAAACTGTTTTTT. It specifies CAISGTVNEKLFF.

The V gene is TRBV25-1, the J gene TRBJ1-3, with D possibly being TRBD1 (6 bases). Trimming left V 1 base short and J 1 base short, with 14 bases between. CDR1 is MGHDK and CDR2 is SYGVNS in the germline V gene. The CDR3 runs 17 residues. As DNA, the CDR3 is TGTGCCAGCAGTGAATGGGCGGGGGCGAGTTCTGGAAACACCATATATTTT. It encodes CASSEWAGASSGNTIYF.

V and J are TRBV28 and TRBJ2-4; TRBD1 might be the D (6 bases). Germline CDR1 and CDR2: MDHEN and SYDVKM. The V end was cut by 3 bases, the J end by 7 bases, with 13 bases between. This CDR3 region has 14 residues. Here the CDR3 DNA reads TGTGCCAGCAGTTTCCAGGGGCAAGGGAACATTCAGTACTTC. This gives the protein CASSFQGQGNIQYF.